The 22 T cell receptor beta chains reported below all come from one sample, sequenced in a study of shared clonotypes between healthy human individuals. The data were produced by immunoSEQ multiplex PCR, yet TCRdb's version contains in-frame clones alone and is incomplete. The table shows around 700,000 clones, with 92% occurring only once. Naive CD8 cells lacked CD45RO, underwent positive selection for CCR7 and left out terminally differentiated effector memory CD45RA+ cells. The sequenced sample consisted of naive CD8+ T cells sorted from blood. These receptors were taken from a young man in good health.

The chain recombines TRBV11-3 with TRBJ2-7; 9 bases match TRBD1. With 4 bases clipped from V and 5 bases from J, the junction kept 9 bases outside the gene matches. CDR1 SGHNT and CDR2 YENEEA come from the germline V gene. The CDR3 loop spans 15 amino acids. In nucleotides, the CDR3 is TGTGCCAGCAGCTACACCGGGACAGGGAATAACGAGCAGTACTTC. As protein: CASSYTGTGNNEQYF. Using reference TRBV11-3 and TRBJ2-7 for the parts outside the CDR3, the full variable domain is EAGVVQSPRYKIIEKKQPVAFWCNPISGHNTLYWYLQNLGQGPELLIRYENEEAVDDSQLPKDRFSAERLKGVDSTLKIQPAELGDSAVYLCASSYTGTGNNEQYFGPGTRLTVT.

The CDR3 region is CASSSLAGDQETQYF. CDR3 bases: TGTGCCAGCAGTTCGCTAGCGGGAGACCAAGAGACCCAGTACTTC. The rearrangement uses TRBV27 and TRBJ2-5; 10 bases fit TRBD2. V shed 4 bases and J 0 bases; nucleotides not matched to a gene: 2. CDR1 is MNHEY, CDR2 SMNVEV, per germline (reference sequence). The CDR3 has 15 residues.

The table lists this clone with a count of one. The V gene is TRBV5-6, the J gene TRBJ2-7; 11 bases align to TRBD1. CDR1 and CDR2 from the germline V gene are SGHDT and YYEEEE. This CDR3 region has 13 residues. The trim removed 6 bases at V and 5 bases at J, leaving 4 bases unmatched. CDR3 in DNA: TGTGCCAGCACGGGACAGGGGGGCGACGAGCAGTACTTC. Residues: CASTGQGGDEQYF.

The chain carries TRBV12-5 and TRBJ2-3; TRBD2 is a possible D gene (6 bases). This CDR3 region has 15 residues. The germline CDR1 and CDR2 sequences are LGHNT and FRNRAP. The V gene lost 1 base and the J gene lost 3 bases, with 11 bases spanning the gap. Here the CDR3 DNA reads TGTGCTAGTGGTTTGGGGGGACTGGGAACAGATACGCAGTATTTT. This sequence encodes CASGLGGLGTDTQYF.

Comment on this clone: At the DNA level, this CDR3 is encoded by other sequences in the same sample as well. The V call is TRBV14, the J call TRBJ2-7; D is possibly TRBD2 (5 bases). Germline V lookup: CDR1 SGHDN, CDR2 FVKESK. CDR3 length: 12 residues. Between the trimmed V and J ends, which lost 4 bases and 2 bases, there was a span of 6 bases. The CDR3 DNA sequence: TGTGCCAGCAGCCTCGGGACCTACGAGCAGTACTTC. Protein sequence: CASSLGTYEQYF.

The rearrangement joins TRBV13 to TRBJ2-1, with TRBD1 as a possible D gene (5 bases). Trimming removed 4 bases from V and 8 bases from J, with 12 bases in between. This CDR3 has 13 residues. Germline CDR1 and CDR2: PRHDT and FYEKMQ (reference sequence). The CDR3 bases are TGTGCCAGCAGCTCCGGGCAGGGTGATGAGCAGTTCTTC. Translation gives CASSSGQGDEQFF.

This clone was seen once. The CDR3 coding sequence is TGTGCCAGCAGTGAAACACAGGGCGGGGCGGGAACCCAAGAGACCCAGTACTTC. Amino acid sequence: CASSETQGGAGTQETQYF. The rearrangement links TRBV2 to TRBJ2-5; tentatively, D is TRBD1 or TRBD2 (6 bases each). CDR3 length: 18 amino acids. V gave up 2 bases and J gave up 1 base, with 20 bases separating them. From germline, CDR1 is SNHLY and CDR2 FYNNEI. Complete variable domain (other parts from reference TRBV2 and TRBJ2-5): EPEVTQTPSHQVTQMGQEVILRCVPISNHLYFYWYRQILGQKVEFLVSFYNNEISEKSEIFDDQFSVERPDGSNFTLKIRSTKLEDSAMYFCASSETQGGAGTQETQYFGPGTRLLVL.

The chain links TRBV11-1 to TRBJ2-1, with 8 bases lining up with TRBD2. Trimming cost V 4 bases and J 6 bases; bases outside gene matches: 2. Germline V gene lookup returns CDR1 SGHAT and CDR2 FQDESV (reference sequence). The CDR3 has 13 amino acids. CDR3 loop: CASSSGLVNEQFF. CDR3 coding DNA: TGTGCCAGCAGCTCGGGACTAGTCAATGAGCAGTTCTTC.

V gene TRBV5-6 combines with J gene TRBJ2-1; 8 nucleotides match TRBD2. The V and J ends lost 4 bases and 8 bases, in that order; junction bases with no gene match: 11. The germline CDR1 and CDR2 sequences are SGHDT and YYEEEE. The CDR3 consists of 15 residues. The CDR3 is CASSPRSGRRDEQFF. The CDR3 nucleotides read TGTGCCAGCAGCCCCAGAAGCGGGAGACGGGATGAGCAGTTCTTC.

V is TRBV27 and J is TRBJ2-1; D is unclear. The CDR3 runs 13 residues. Trimming removed 6 bases at V and 8 bases at J, with 14 bases between. CDR1 is MNHEY and CDR2 is SMNVEV in the germline V gene (reference sequence). The CDR3: CASSHNRWDEQFF. DNA for the CDR3: TGTGCCAGCAGCCATAATCGATGGGATGAGCAGTTCTTC.

This chain joins TRBV4-1 and TRBJ2-7, with 9 bases that match TRBD1. Per germline, CDR1 MGHRA and CDR2 YSYEKL. CDR3 size: 16 residues. V lost 0 bases and J lost 0; bases outside the gene matches: 3. The CDR3: CASSQDGTGTSYEQYF. In nucleotides, the CDR3 is TGCGCCAGCAGCCAAGATGGGACAGGGACCTCCTACGAGCAGTACTTC.

The chain couples TRBV11-2 to TRBJ2-1; D possibly matches TRBD1 or TRBD2 (6 bases each). Trimming left V 5 bases short and J 4 bases short, with 18 bases between. CDR1 is SGHAT and CDR2 is FQNNGV in the germline V gene. The CDR3 covers 16 residues. The CDR3 region is CASSLSLGAGYNEQFF. Here the CDR3 DNA reads TGTGCCAGCAGCCTCTCCTTGGGGGCGGGGTACAATGAGCAGTTCTTC.

The chain recombines TRBV13 with TRBJ2-7; 9 bases fit TRBD1. Germline V gene sequence: CDR1 PRHDT, CDR2 FYEKMQ (reference sequence). Trimming took 4 bases from V and 5 from J; bases not matched to a gene: 12. This CDR3 comprises 16 residues. CDR3 nucleotide sequence: TGTGCCAGCAGCTCATCAGAACAGGGGGCAAAAAACGAGCAGTACTTC. This encodes CASSSSEQGAKNEQYF.

This chain joins TRBV23-1 and TRBJ1-1, with D maybe TRBD1 (6 bases). TRBV23-1 is given ORF status, its function remaining uncertain. V lost 8 bases to trimming and J lost 6 bases, with 22 bases between them. The CDR3 consists of 15 residues. The chain's CDR3 is CASPGLARGDSEAFF. In DNA, the CDR3 is TGCGCCAGCCCTGGGTTGGCCAGGGGAGATTCTGAAGCTTTCTTT.

This chain connects TRBV28 to TRBJ2-1; D gene ambiguous. V was shortened by 2 bases and J by 9 bases, with 14 bases between the two germline ends. The CDR3 consists of 14 residues. Germline V gene sequence: CDR1 MDHEN, CDR2 SYDVKM. CDR3 coding DNA: TGTGCCAGCAGTTTACTGGCGTCCGACGGTGAGCAGTTCTTC. Its protein product is CASSLLASDGEQFF.

V usage is TRBV7-9 and J usage is TRBJ2-7; no definite D call. V was cut by 1 base and J by 1 base, with 14 bases left in between. Germline V gene lookup returns CDR1 SEHNR and CDR2 FQNEAQ (reference sequence). This CDR3 spans 16 amino acids. The CDR3 loop is CASSLVLGTASYEQYF. Written as DNA, the CDR3 is TGTGCCAGCAGCTTAGTTCTAGGAACAGCATCCTACGAGCAGTACTTC.

Remarks on this clone: Other DNA sequences from this sample encode an identical CDR3 as well. V and J are TRBV4-3 and TRBJ2-7; 10 bases fit TRBD1. V was clipped by 3 bases and J by 3 bases; unmatched bases: 2. CDR1 is LGHNA, CDR2 YSLEER, per germline. This CDR3 spans 14 amino acids. CDR3 coding DNA: TGCGCCAGCAGCCAGGACAGGGGGATCTACGAGCAGTACTTC. It is translated as CASSQDRGIYEQYF.

The V and J genes are TRBV28 and TRBJ2-7; 8 nucleotides agree with TRBD1. The germline V gene encodes CDR1 MDHEN and CDR2 SYDVKM. This CDR3 comprises 14 residues. Germline trimming cut 2 bases from V and 2 bases from J; bases unmatched to any gene: 2. CDR3 in DNA: TGTGCCAGCAGTTTAGGCAGGGGGCCCTACGAGCAGTACTTC. As protein: CASSLGRGPYEQYF.

The chain employs TRBV6-5 and TRBJ2-7, with D unclear. Germline-derived CDR1 and CDR2 are MNHEY and SVGAGI. The CDR3 contains 15 residues. V was shortened by 4 bases and J by 4 bases, with 17 bases between the two germline ends. CDR3 residues: CASSSYPSLVYEQYF. CDR3 bases: TGTGCCAGCAGTTCATATCCCTCCCTCGTATACGAGCAGTACTTC.

This chain connects TRBV29-1 to TRBJ2-3; 11 bases align to TRBD2. The germline V gene has CDR1 SQVTM and CDR2 ANQGSEA. CDR3 length: 17 amino acids. Trimming took 4 bases from V and 4 from J; bases not matched to a gene: 13. CDR3 region: CSVGDSGRALRADTQYF. The CDR3 nucleotides are TGCAGCGTTGGGGATAGCGGGAGGGCCCTTAGGGCAGATACGCAGTATTTT.

V gene TRBV19 combines with J gene TRBJ2-1; TRBD1 matches at 12 bases. The CDR3 is made up of 16 amino acids. J was trimmed by 2 bases and V by 4 bases; bases with no gene match: 3. Germline V gives CDR1 LNHDA, CDR2 SQIVND (reference sequence). The CDR3 reads CASSRGQGATYNEQFF. The DNA for the CDR3 is TGTGCCAGTAGTAGGGGACAGGGGGCCACCTACAATGAGCAGTTCTTC. The full variable domain, its missing parts supplied by reference TRBV19 and TRBJ2-1, is DGGITQSPKYLFRKEGQNVTLSCEQNLNHDAMYWYRQDPGQGLRLIYYSQIVNDFQKGDIAEGYSVSREKKESFPLTVTSAQKNPTAFYLCASSRGQGATYNEQFFGPGTRLTVL.

J is TRBJ1-4 and V is TRBV27; D may be TRBD1 (5 bases). The germline CDR1 and CDR2 sequences are MNHEY and SMNVEV (reference sequence). V dropped 5 bases and J dropped 8 bases, with 24 bases sitting between them. The CDR3 loop spans 17 amino acids. The CDR3 DNA is TGTGCCAGCAGTCCTTTTTTGGGGCAGCGACTAATAGAAAAACTGTTTTTT. Protein sequence: CASSPFLGQRLIEKLFF.